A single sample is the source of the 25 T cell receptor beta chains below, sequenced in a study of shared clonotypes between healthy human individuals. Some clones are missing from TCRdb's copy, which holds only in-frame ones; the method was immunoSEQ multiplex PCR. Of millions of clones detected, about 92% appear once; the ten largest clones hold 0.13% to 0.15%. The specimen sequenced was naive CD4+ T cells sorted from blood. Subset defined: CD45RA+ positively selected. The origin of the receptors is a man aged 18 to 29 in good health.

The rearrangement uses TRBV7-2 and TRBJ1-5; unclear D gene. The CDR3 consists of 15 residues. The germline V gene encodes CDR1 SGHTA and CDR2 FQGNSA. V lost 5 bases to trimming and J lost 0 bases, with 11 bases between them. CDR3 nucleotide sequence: TGTGCCAGCAGCATCAGGAGAGATAGCAATCAGCCCCAGCATTTT. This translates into CASSIRRDSNQPQHF.

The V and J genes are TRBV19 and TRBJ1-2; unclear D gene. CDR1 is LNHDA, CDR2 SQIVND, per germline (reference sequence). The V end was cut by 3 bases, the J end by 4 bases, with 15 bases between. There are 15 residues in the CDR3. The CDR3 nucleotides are TGTGCCAGTAGTATCAGAGGTGCCGGACGCTATGGCTACACCTTC. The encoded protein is CASSIRGAGRYGYTF.

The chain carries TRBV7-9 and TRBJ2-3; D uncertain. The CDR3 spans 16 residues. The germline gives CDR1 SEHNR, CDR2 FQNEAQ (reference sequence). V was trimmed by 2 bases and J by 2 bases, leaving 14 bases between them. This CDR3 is CASSLSETWYTDTQYF. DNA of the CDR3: TGTGCCAGCAGCTTATCCGAAACTTGGTACACAGATACGCAGTATTTT.

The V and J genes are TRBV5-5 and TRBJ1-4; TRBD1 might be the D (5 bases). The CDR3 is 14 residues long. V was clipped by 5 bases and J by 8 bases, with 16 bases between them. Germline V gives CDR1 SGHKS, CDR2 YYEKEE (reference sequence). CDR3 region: CASSSGTLGEKLFF. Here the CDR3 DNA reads TGTGCCAGCAGTTCCGGGACCCTAGGGGAAAAACTGTTTTTT.

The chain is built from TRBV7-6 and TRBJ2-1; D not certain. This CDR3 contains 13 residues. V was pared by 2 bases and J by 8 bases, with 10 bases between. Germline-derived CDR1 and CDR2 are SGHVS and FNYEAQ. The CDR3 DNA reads TGTGCCAGCAGCTTACGGTGGTCGGATGAGCAGTTCTTC. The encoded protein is CASSLRWSDEQFF.

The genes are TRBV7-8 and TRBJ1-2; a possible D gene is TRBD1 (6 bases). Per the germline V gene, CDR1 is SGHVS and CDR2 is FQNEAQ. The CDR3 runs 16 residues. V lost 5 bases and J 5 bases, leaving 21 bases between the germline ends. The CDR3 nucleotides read TGTGCCAGCAGCCCCAAACAGGGCGCGGAGGCTTATGGCTACACCTTC. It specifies CASSPKQGAEAYGYTF.

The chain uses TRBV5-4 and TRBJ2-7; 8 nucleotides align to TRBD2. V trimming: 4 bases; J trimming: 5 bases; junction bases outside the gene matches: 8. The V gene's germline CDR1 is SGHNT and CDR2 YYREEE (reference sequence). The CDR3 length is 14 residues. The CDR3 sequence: CASSERGRKNEQYF. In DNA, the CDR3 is TGTGCCAGCAGCGAGCGGGGGAGAAAGAACGAGCAGTACTTC.

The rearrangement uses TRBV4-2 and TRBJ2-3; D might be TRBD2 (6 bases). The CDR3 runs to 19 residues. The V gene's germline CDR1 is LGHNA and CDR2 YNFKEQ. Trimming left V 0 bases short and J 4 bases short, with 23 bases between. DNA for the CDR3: TGTGCCAGCAGCCAAGATAGGGGTCCCCTGGGCGGGGTTTCAGATACGCAGTATTTT. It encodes CASSQDRGPLGGVSDTQYF.

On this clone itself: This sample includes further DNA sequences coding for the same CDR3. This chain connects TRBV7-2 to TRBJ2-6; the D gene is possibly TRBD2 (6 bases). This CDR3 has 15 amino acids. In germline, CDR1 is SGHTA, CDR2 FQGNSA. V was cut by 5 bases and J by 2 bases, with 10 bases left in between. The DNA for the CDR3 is TGTGCCAGCAGCCTCGGAGGGGCTGGGGCCAACGTCCTGACTTTC. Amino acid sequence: CASSLGGAGANVLTF.

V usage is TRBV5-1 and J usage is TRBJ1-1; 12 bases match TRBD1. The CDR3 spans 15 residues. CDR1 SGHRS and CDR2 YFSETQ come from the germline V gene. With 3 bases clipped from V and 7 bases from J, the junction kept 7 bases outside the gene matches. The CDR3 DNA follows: TGCGCCAGCAGCTCTGGGACAGGGGGCTTCAGTGAAGCTTTCTTT. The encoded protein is CASSSGTGGFSEAFF.

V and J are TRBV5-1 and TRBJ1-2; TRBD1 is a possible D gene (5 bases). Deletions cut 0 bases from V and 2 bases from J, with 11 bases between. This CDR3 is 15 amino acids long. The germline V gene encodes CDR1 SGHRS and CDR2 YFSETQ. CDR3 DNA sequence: TGCGCCAGCAGCTTGGCCCTGGGGGACAACTATGGCTACACCTTC. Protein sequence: CASSLALGDNYGYTF.

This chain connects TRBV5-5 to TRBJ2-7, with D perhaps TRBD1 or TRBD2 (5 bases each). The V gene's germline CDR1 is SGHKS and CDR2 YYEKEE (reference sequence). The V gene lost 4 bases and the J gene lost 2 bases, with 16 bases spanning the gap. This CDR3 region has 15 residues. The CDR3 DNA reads TGTGCCAGCAGCCTCACCGGGACCCTAACCTACGAGCAGTACTTC. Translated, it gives CASSLTGTLTYEQYF.

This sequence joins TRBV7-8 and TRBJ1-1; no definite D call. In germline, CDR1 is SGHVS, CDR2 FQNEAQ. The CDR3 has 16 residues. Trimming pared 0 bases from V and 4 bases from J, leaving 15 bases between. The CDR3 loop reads CASSLALPLLITEAFF. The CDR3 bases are TGTGCCAGCAGCTTAGCGCTCCCTCTTCTGATCACTGAAGCTTTCTTT.

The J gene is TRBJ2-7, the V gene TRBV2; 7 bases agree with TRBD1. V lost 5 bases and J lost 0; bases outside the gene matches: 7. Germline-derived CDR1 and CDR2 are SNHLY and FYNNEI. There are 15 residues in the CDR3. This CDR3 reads CASSKDRDSSYEQYF. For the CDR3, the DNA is TGTGCCAGCAGTAAAGACAGGGATAGCTCCTACGAGCAGTACTTC.

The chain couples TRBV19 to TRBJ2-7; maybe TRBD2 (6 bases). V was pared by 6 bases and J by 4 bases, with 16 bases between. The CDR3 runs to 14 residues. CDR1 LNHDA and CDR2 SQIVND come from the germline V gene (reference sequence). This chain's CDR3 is CASSPPGVRYEQYF. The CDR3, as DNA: TGTGCCAGTAGCCCCCCGGGAGTAAGGTACGAGCAGTACTTC.

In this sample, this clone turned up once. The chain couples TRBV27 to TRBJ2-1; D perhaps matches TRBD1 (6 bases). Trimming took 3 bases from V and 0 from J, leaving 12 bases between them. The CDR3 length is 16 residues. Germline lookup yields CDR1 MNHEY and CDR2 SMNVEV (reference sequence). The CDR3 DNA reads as TGTGCCAGCAGTTTTTGGGGGCTAAGCTCCTACAATGAGCAGTTCTTC. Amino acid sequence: CASSFWGLSSYNEQFF.

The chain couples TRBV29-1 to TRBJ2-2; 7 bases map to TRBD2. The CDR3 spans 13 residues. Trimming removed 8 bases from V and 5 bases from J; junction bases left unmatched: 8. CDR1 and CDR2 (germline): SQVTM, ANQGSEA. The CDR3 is CSSRWGGTGELFF. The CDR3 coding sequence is TGCAGCTCTCGATGGGGGGGTACCGGGGAGCTGTTTTTT.

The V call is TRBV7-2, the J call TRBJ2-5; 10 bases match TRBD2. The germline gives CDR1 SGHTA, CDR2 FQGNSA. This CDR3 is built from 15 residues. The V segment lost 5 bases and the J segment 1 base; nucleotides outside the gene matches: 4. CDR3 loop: CASSVSGRSQETQYF. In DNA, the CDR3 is TGTGCCAGCAGCGTTAGCGGGAGGTCCCAAGAGACCCAGTACTTC.

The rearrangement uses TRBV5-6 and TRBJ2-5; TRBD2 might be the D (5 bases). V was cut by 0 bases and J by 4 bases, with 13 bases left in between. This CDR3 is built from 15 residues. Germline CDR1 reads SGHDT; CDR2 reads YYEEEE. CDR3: CASSLESLEGETQYF. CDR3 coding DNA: TGTGCCAGCAGCTTGGAGTCCCTCGAGGGAGAGACCCAGTACTTC. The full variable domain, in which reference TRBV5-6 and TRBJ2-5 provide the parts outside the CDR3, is DAGVTQSPTHLIKTRGQQVTLRCSPKSGHDTVSWYQQALGQGPQFIFQYYEEEERQRGNFPDRFSGHQFPNYSSELNVNALLLGDSALYLCASSLESLEGETQYFGPGTRLLVL.

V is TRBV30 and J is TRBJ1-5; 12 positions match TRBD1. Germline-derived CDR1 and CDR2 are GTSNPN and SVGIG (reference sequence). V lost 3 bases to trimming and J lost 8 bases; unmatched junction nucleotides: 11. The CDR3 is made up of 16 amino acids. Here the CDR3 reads CAWRPRDRGQLEPQHF. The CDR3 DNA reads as TGTGCCTGGAGACCCCGGGACAGGGGGCAACTTGAGCCCCAGCATTTT.

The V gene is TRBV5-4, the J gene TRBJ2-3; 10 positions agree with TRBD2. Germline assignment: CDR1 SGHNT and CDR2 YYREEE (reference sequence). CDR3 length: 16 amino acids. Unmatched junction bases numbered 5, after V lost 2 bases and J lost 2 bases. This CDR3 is CASSFKAGGPTDTQYF. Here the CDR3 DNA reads TGTGCCAGCAGCTTCAAAGCGGGGGGGCCCACAGATACGCAGTATTTT.

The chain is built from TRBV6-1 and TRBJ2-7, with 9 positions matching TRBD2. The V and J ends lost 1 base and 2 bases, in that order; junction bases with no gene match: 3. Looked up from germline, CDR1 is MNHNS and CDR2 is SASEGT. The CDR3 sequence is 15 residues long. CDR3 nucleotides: TGTGCCAGCAGTGAAGTTGGGACTAGCACCTACGAGCAGTACTTC. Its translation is CASSEVGTSTYEQYF.

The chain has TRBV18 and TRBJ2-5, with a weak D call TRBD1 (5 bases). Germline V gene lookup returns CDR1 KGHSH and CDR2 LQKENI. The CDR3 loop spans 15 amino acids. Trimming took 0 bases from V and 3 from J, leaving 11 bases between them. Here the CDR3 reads CASSPPVTVKETQYF. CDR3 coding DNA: TGTGCCAGCTCACCACCTGTGACAGTCAAAGAGACCCAGTACTTC.

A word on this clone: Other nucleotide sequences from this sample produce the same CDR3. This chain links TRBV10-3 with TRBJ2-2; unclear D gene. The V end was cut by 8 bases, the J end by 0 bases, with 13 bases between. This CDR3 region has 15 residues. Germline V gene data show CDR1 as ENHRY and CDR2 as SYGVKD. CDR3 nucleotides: TGTGCCATCTCACCGGGTCTCGCGAACACCGGGGAGCTGTTTTTT. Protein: CAISPGLANTGELFF.

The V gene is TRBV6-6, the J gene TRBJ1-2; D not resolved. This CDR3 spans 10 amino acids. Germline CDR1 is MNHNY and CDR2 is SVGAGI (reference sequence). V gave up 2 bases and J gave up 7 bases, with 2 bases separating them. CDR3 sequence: CASSYVGYTF. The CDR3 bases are TGTGCCAGCAGTTACGTTGGCTACACCTTC.